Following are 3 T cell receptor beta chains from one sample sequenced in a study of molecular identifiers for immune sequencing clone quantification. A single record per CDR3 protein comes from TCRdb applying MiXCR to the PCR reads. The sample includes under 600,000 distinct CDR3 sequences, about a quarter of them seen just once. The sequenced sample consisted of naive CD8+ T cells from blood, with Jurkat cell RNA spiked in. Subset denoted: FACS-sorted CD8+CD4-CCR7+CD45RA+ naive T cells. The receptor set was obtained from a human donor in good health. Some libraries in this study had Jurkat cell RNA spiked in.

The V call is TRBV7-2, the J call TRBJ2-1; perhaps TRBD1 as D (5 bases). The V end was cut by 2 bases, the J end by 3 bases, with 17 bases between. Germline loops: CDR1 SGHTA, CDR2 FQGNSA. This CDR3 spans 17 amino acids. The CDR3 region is CASSLIVWQGDYNEQFF. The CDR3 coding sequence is TGTGCCAGCAGCTTAATAGTTTGGCAGGGCGACTACAATGAGCAGTTCTTC.

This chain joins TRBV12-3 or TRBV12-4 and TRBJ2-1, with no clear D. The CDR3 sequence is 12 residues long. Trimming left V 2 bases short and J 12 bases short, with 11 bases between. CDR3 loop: CASSLNQWGQFF. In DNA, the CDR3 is TGTGCCAGCAGTTTAAACCAATGGGGGCAGTTCTTC.

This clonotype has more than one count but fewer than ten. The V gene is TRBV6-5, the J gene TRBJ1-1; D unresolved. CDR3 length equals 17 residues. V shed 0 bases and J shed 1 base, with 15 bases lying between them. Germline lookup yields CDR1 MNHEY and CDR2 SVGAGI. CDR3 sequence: CASSYSIIRTQNTEAFF. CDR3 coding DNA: TGTGCCAGCAGTTACTCGATTATCCGGACTCAGAACACTGAAGCTTTCTTT.